This passage covers 20 T cell receptor beta chains from one sample sequenced in a study of shared clonotypes between healthy human individuals. Profiling relied on immunoSEQ multiplex PCR, and the TCRdb table lists in-frame clones only, not all of them. This table has 400,000 to 500,000 clones, 60% to 85% appearing once. Sequences were obtained from PBMCs. These TCRs come from a woman aged 40 to 50 in good health. Some clones in this sample may be carry-over from other donors' samples.

V gene TRBV29-1 combines with J gene TRBJ1-1, with TRBD1 identical over 9 bases. CDR1 and CDR2 (germline): SQVTM, ANQGSEA. V lost 7 bases, J lost 5 bases, and 11 bases stayed unmatched. CDR3 length equals 14 residues. Here the CDR3 reads CSAVRGGQGTEAFF. For the CDR3, the DNA is TGCAGCGCCGTGAGGGGGGGACAGGGTACTGAAGCTTTCTTT.

V is TRBV5-1 and J is TRBJ1-4; weak D call: TRBD1 (5 bases). The CDR3 sequence is 15 residues long. Germline CDR1 and CDR2: SGHRS and YFSETQ. The ends were cut back, 1 base at V and 7 bases at J, with 14 bases in the middle. CDR3 nucleotide sequence: TGCGCCAGCAGCTTGCAAGGGCAGGGAAGTGAAAAACTGTTTTTT. It codes for CASSLQGQGSEKLFF.

The rearrangement joins TRBV2 to TRBJ1-5; D unresolved. CDR3 length: 16 residues. V shed 7 bases and J shed 0 bases, with 16 bases lying between them. Germline V lookup: CDR1 SNHLY, CDR2 FYNNEI. CDR3 bases: TGTGCCAGCACGTCCCAATATAGAGGTAGCAATCAGCCCCAGCATTTT. This sequence encodes CASTSQYRGSNQPQHF.

The J gene is TRBJ2-5, the V gene TRBV7-2, with 13 bases matching TRBD2. The ends lost 3 bases at V and 5 bases at J; junction bases unmatched: 3. Germline V gene lookup returns CDR1 SGHTA and CDR2 FQGNSA. This CDR3 spans 15 amino acids. The CDR3 region is CASSLGTSGIETQYF. As DNA, the CDR3 is TGTGCCAGCAGCTTGGGGACTAGCGGGATTGAGACCCAGTACTTC.

This clone was counted a few times. This chain links TRBV6-6 with TRBJ1-5; D remains unclear. Between the trimmed V and J ends, which lost 2 bases and 0 bases, there was a span of 5 bases. Germline assignment: CDR1 MNHNY and CDR2 SVGAGI (reference sequence). The CDR3 has 14 amino acids. DNA for the CDR3: TGTGCCAGCAGTTACAGGGATAGCAATCAGCCCCAGCATTTT. This translates into CASSYRDSNQPQHF.

This chain uses TRBV9 with TRBJ2-1, with a possible D match to TRBD2 (5 bases). Germline CDR1 is SGDLS and CDR2 is YYNGEE. V gave up 4 bases and J gave up 4 bases, with 12 bases separating them. CDR3 length: 14 amino acids. The CDR3: CASSQSGGYNEQFF. The CDR3 DNA sequence: TGTGCCAGCAGCCAATCCGGAGGATACAATGAGCAGTTCTTC. The full variable domain, in which reference TRBV9 and TRBJ2-1 provide the parts outside the CDR3, is DSGVTQTPKHLITATGQRVTLRCSPRSGDLSVYWYQQSLDQGLQFLIQYYNGEERAKGNILERFSAQQFPDLHSELNLSSLELGDSALYFCASSQSGGYNEQFFGPGTRLTVL.

The J gene is TRBJ2-6, the V gene TRBV27; no clear D gene. This CDR3 is 15 amino acids long. Germline values: CDR1 MNHEY, CDR2 SMNVEV (reference sequence). With 5 bases removed from V and 1 base from J, the gap between germline ends came to 9 bases. This CDR3 is CASSPQLSGANVLTF. CDR3 DNA: TGTGCCAGCAGTCCCCAGCTGTCTGGGGCCAACGTCCTGACTTTC. Drawing the rest from reference TRBV27 and TRBJ2-6, the complete variable domain is EAQVTQNPRYLITVTGKKLTVTCSQNMNHEYMSWYRQDPGLGLRQIYYSMNVEVTDKGDVPEGYKVSRKEKRNFPLILESPSPNQTSLYFCASSPQLSGANVLTFGAGSRLTVL.

The rearrangement joins TRBV21-1 to TRBJ2-3; the table's TRBD2 call for D was not verified on the DNA. TRBV21-1 corresponds to a pseudogene. The length of the CDR3 is 17 residues. The CDR3 nucleotides read TGTGCCAGCAGCCCCCGGGGCGTTGCGGGAGGGCCAGATACGCAGTATTTT. Its protein is CASSPRGVAGGPDTQYF.

This chain connects TRBV4-3 to TRBJ1-1, with TRBD1 as a possible D gene (5 bases). The CDR3 loop spans 14 amino acids. CDR1 LGHNA and CDR2 YSLEER come from the germline V gene. Trimming cost V 5 bases and J 1 base, with 11 bases left between them. The CDR3 sequence is CASSFRGPNTEAFF. The CDR3 nucleotides read TGCGCCAGCAGCTTTCGGGGCCCGAACACTGAAGCTTTCTTT.

The genes are TRBV7-9 and TRBJ2-7; D is possibly TRBD1 or TRBD2 (5 bases each). V was pared by 4 bases and J by 6 bases, with 19 bases between. In germline, CDR1 is SEHNR, CDR2 FQNEAQ (reference sequence). The CDR3 has 15 amino acids. This CDR3 is CASSSGQSSGLEQYF. The CDR3 nucleotides read TGTGCCAGCAGCTCGGGGCAGTCGTCGGGGCTCGAGCAGTACTTC.

In regard to this clone: A read error may produce the germline difference seen at one junction end. The gene calls are TRBV16 and TRBJ2-5, with a weak D call TRBD1 (6 bases). CDR1 is KGHSY and CDR2 is FQNENV in the germline V gene. This CDR3 is built from 15 residues. The CDR3 protein is CASSKSGTRGETQYF. The DNA of the CDR3 is TGTGCCAGCAGCAAATCCGGGACAAGGGGTGAGACCCAGTACTTC.

This rearrangement joins TRBV5-1 to TRBJ2-7, with TRBD2 matching over 11 bases. This CDR3 has 16 residues. The V gene's germline CDR1 is SGHRS and CDR2 YFSETQ. V dropped 3 bases and J dropped 2; count of bases not matched to a gene: 7. The CDR3 bases are TGCGCCAGCAGCTCCGGGACTAGCGGAATTACCTACGAGCAGTACTTC. Its translation: CASSSGTSGITYEQYF.

The chain is built from TRBV5-6 and TRBJ1-1; 7 nucleotides align to TRBD1. Germline assignment: CDR1 SGHDT and CDR2 YYEEEE. V trimming: 0 bases; J trimming: 1 base; junction bases outside the gene matches: 12. This CDR3 is built from 18 residues. This chain's CDR3 is CASSLEYDRGQWNTEAFF. CDR3 sequence (DNA): TGTGCCAGCAGCTTGGAGTACGACCGGGGACAGTGGAACACTGAAGCTTTCTTT.

The gene calls are TRBV2 and TRBJ2-7; 13 nucleotides align to TRBD2. The CDR3 is made up of 16 amino acids. Germline V gene lookup returns CDR1 SNHLY and CDR2 FYNNEI. V lost 6 bases to trimming and J lost 6 bases; unmatched junction nucleotides: 11. Here the CDR3 DNA reads TGTGCCAGCAGGCGGATCAGGACTAGCGGGAGTGGCGAGCAGTACTTC. Its protein product is CASRRIRTSGSGEQYF.

This clone occurred a few times. The chain has TRBV19 and TRBJ1-5; 7 positions match TRBD1. The CDR3 covers 16 residues. Germline CDR1 and CDR2: LNHDA and SQIVND (reference sequence). Trimming cost V 5 bases and J 2 bases; bases outside gene matches: 9. CDR3 DNA: TGTGCCAGTAGTTTAACCGACAGGGATGGCAATCAGCCCCAGCATTTT. This gives the protein CASSLTDRDGNQPQHF.

The chain links TRBV30 to TRBJ1-4, with 8 nucleotides matching TRBD1. This CDR3 spans 15 amino acids. Germline V gene sequence: CDR1 GTSNPN, CDR2 SVGIG (reference sequence). J gave up 5 bases and V 3 bases, and 8 bases lay outside the gene matches. The CDR3 DNA sequence: TGTGCCTGGAGCCGTAACAGGGGGGCGAATGAAAAACTGTTTTTT. This translates into CAWSRNRGANEKLFF.

J is TRBJ2-7 and V is TRBV13; 7 bases match TRBD1. The CDR3 is 15 residues long. Trimming took 7 bases from V and 4 from J; bases not matched to a gene: 13. The germline V gene encodes CDR1 PRHDT and CDR2 FYEKMQ (reference sequence). The CDR3 DNA reads TGTGCCAGCACCCCCCGGACAGGATCGTCTTACGAGCAGTACTTC. Residues: CASTPRTGSSYEQYF.

This clone was picked up a small number of times. This chain connects TRBV28 to TRBJ1-2; D unresolved. Trimming pared 6 bases from V and 7 bases from J, leaving 12 bases between. CDR1 is MDHEN, CDR2 SYDVKM, per germline. There are 12 residues in the CDR3. Here the CDR3 DNA reads TGTGCCAGCAGCCCCGGCGGACGTGGCTACACCTTC. It encodes CASSPGGRGYTF.

With regard to this clone: A far larger clone is just one base off, so this is likely a read error. Other DNA variants within this sample encode the same CDR3. The chain employs TRBV4-3 and TRBJ2-5, with 8 bases aligning to TRBD1. The CDR3 spans 16 residues. CDR1 LGHNA and CDR2 YSLEER come from the germline V gene. The CDR3 DNA sequence: TGCGCCAGCAGCCAAGAAGCCGGGACAGGCGGTGAGACCCAATACTTC. It encodes CASSQEAGTGGETQYF.

The V call is TRBV11-2, the J call TRBJ2-7, with D unresolved. Germline CDR1 SGHAT, CDR2 FQNNGV. The CDR3 has 13 residues. Trimming shortened V by 5 bases and J by 7 bases, and 15 bases separated the two germline ends. This CDR3 is CASSKPPSNEQYF. CDR3 nucleotides: TGTGCCAGCAGCAAACCCCCCTCGAATGAGCAGTACTTC.